This paragraph covers one T cell receptor beta chain sequence. This entry is derived from a study of regulatory T cells in long-lasting Graves disease. There are 15 residues in the CDR3. The ends lost 4 bases at V and 3 bases at J; junction bases unmatched: 8. Germline V CDR1 and CDR2: DFQATT, SNEGSKA (reference sequence). The time point denotes: newly diagnosed GD, antithyroid drugs for less than 3 months. TCR sequences were obtained from RNA taken from PBMCs. iRepertoire HTBI primers and Arm-PCR of CDR3 regions built TCR beta libraries. TCRdb recomputed calls from the multiplex PCR reads with MiXCR, one row per CDR3 protein. The table records hundreds of thousands of distinct CDR3 sequences, 15% to 20% of them present only once. These data also formed part of another study, on T cells in Graves' hyperthyroidism and ophthalmopathy.

The sequence was obtained from a woman in her thirties with Graves disease. Here the sequenced sample was peripheral blood mononuclear cells (PBMCs), taken at new diagnosis, from a patient treated with antithyroid drugs. The chain couples TRBV20-1 to TRBJ2-7; 11 positions agree with TRBD2. The CDR3 protein is CSATLAGGWGYEQYF. The CDR3 DNA is TGCAGTGCTACCCTAGCGGGAGGATGGGGCTACGAGCAGTACTTC.